This T cell receptor beta chain is from a study of blood T cells in healthy people across ages. For the second PCR, which ran for about 6 to 11 cycles, a sample-barcoded 5' primer and a J-beta primer mix were used. TCRdb re-analysed the 5' RACE reads in MiXCR, keeping a single row per CDR3 protein. Of over a million distinct CDR3 sequences listed, under 45% are singletons. Staff drew ten milliliters of peripheral blood from each donor. Extraction yielded at least 5 micrograms of total RNA per sample. The V gene's germline CDR1 is MNHNY and CDR2 SVGAGI (reference sequence). Trimming removed 0 bases from V and 13 bases from J; junction bases left unmatched: 1. The CDR3 contains 13 residues.

Material: blood. The chain joins TRBV6-6 to TRBJ2-5; 14 bases fit TRBD2. This sequence originates from a woman aged 60 to 75 in good health. The CDR3 nucleotides are TGTGCCAGCAGTTACTCGACTAGCGGGAGGGTGTACTTC. Translating gives CASSYSTSGRVYF.